The present T cell receptor (beta chain) was sequenced within a study of blood T cell repertoires in COVID-19. Study-wide context: Sources were T cells, B-cell-depleted T cells, or PBMCs; the material itself was cDNA or gDNA.

In the original workflow: Reference gene primer amplification yielded estimated nucleated cell counts. Profiled with immunoSEQ multiplex PCR; TCRdb holds only in-frame clones, not every one. The V and J calls and clone size come from that table; D and trimming were worked out from the DNA. The table has approximately 120,000 clones, 85% to 90% seen once; the top ten hold about 3.3%. CDR3 length: 15 residues. Trimming cost V 5 bases and J 7 bases, with 20 bases left between them. CDR1 SGHTA and CDR2 FQGNSA come from the germline V gene. Input material: peripheral blood. The sequence was collected from a woman older than 75 with COVID-19, enrolled during active disease. V is TRBV7-2 and J is TRBJ2-5; TRBD2 is a possible D gene (7 bases). CDR3 sequence: CASSPPGRGGATQYF. The CDR3 DNA reads TGTGCCAGCAGCCCTCCCGGGCGCGGGGGCGCGACCCAGTACTTC.